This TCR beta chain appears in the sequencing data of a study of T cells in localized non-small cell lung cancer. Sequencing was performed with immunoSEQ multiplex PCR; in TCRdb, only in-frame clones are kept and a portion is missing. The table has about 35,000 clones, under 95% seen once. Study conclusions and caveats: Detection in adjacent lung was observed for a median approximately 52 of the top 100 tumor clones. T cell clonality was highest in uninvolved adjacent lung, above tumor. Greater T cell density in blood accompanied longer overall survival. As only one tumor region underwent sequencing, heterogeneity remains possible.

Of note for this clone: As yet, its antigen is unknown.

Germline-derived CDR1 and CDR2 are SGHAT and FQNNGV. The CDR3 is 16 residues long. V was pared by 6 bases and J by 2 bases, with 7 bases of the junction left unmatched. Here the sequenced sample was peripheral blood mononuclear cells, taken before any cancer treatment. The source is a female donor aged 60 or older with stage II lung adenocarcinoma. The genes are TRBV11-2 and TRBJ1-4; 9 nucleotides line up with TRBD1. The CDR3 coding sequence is TGTGCCAGCAGTTCACAGGGGGCATCGACTAATGAAAAACTGTTTTTT. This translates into CASSSQGASTNEKLFF.